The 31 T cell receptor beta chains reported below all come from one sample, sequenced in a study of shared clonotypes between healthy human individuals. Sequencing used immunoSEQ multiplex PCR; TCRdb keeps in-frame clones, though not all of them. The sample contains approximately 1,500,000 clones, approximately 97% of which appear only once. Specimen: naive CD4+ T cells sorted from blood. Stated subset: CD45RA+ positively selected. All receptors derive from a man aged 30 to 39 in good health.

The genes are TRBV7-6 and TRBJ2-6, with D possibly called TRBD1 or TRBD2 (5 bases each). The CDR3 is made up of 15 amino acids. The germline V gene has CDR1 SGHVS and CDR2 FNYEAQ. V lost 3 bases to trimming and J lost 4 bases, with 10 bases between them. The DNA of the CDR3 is TGTGCCAGCAGCTTTTCCGGGGCCGGGGCCAACGTCCTGACTTTC. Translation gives CASSFSGAGANVLTF.

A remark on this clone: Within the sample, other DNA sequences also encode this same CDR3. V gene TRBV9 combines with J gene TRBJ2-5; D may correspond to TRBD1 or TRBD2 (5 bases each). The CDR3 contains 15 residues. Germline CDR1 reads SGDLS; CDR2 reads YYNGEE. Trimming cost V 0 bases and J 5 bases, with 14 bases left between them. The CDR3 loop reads CASSVVGARGETQYF. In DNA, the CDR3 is TGTGCCAGCAGCGTAGTCGGGGCGAGAGGGGAGACCCAGTACTTC.

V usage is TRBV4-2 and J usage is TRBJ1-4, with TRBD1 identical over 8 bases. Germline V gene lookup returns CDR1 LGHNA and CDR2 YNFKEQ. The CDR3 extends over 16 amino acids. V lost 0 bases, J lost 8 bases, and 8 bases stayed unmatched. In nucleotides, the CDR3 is TGTGCCAGCAGCCAAGACCCACTCAGACAGGGGGAAAAACTGTTTTTT. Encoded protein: CASSQDPLRQGEKLFF.

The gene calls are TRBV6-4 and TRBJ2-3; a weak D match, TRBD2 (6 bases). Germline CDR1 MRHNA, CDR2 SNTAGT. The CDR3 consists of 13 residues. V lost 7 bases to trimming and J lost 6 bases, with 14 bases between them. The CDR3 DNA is TGTGCCAGCATCGGGAGTGCACCCGATACGCAGTATTTT. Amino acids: CASIGSAPDTQYF.

CDR3 region: CASSLWDRAGEQYF. As DNA, the CDR3 is TGTGCCAGCAGTTTATGGGATCGGGCAGGGGAGCAGTACTTC. V and J are TRBV28 and TRBJ2-7, with TRBD1 as a possible D gene (5 bases). Germline V gene sequence: CDR1 MDHEN, CDR2 SYDVKM. The CDR3 is 14 residues long. V dropped 0 bases and J dropped 7 bases, with 13 bases sitting between them.

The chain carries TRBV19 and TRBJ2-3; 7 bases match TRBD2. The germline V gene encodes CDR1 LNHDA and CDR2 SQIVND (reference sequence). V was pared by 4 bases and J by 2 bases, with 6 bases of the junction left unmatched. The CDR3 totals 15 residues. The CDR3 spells CASSRREGLTDTQYF. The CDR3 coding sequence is TGTGCCAGTAGTAGAAGGGAGGGCCTCACAGATACGCAGTATTTT.

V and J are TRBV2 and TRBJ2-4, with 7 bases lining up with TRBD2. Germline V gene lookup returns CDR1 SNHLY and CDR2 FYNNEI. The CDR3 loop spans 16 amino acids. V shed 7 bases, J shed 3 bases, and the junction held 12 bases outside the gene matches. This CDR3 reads CASTDPRRTSKNIQYF. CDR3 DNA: TGTGCCAGCACCGACCCGCGACGGACTAGCAAAAACATTCAGTACTTC. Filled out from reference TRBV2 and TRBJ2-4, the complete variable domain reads EPEVTQTPSHQVTQMGQEVILRCVPISNHLYFYWYRQILGQKVEFLVSFYNNEISEKSEIFDDQFSVERPDGSNFTLKIRSTKLEDSAMYFCASTDPRRTSKNIQYFGAGTRLSVL.

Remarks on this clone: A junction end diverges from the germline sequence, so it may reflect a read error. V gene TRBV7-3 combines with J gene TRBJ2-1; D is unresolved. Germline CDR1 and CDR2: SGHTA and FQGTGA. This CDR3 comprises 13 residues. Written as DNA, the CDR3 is TGTGCCAGCAGCTTAAACTCCCACAATGAGCAGTTCTTC. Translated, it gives CASSLNSHNEQFF.

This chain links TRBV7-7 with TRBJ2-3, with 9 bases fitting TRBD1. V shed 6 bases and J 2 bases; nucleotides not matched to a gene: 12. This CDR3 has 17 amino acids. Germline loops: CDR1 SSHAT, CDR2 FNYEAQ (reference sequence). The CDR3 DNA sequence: TGTGCCAGCAGTTCACACGGCGGGACAGGGAACACAGATACGCAGTATTTT. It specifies CASSSHGGTGNTDTQYF.

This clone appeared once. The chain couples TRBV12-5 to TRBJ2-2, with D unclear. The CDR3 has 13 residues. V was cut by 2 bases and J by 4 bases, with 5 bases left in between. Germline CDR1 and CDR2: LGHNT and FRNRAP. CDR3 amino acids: CASGLLITGELFF. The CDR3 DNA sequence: TGTGCTAGTGGTTTGCTAATCACCGGGGAGCTGTTTTTT.

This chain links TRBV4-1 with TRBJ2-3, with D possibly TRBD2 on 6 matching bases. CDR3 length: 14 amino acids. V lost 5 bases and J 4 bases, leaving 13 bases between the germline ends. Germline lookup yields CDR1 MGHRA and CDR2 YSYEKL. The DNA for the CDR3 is TGCGCCAGCAGCTCTTCTTCTAGCGCAGATACGCAGTATTTT. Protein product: CASSSSSSADTQYF.

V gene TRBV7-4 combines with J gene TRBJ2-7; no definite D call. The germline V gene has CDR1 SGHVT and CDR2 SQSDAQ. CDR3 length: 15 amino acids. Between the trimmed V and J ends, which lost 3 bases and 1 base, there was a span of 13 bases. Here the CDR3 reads CASSLCPITSYEQYF. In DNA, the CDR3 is TGTGCCAGCAGCTTGTGCCCAATCACTTCCTACGAGCAGTACTTC.

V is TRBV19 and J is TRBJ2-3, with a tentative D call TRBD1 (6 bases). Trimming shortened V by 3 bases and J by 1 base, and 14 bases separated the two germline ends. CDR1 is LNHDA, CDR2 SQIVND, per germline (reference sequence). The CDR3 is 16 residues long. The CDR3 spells CASSIGGGFRTDTQYF. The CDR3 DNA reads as TGTGCCAGTAGTATTGGGGGCGGCTTCCGCACAGATACGCAGTATTTT.

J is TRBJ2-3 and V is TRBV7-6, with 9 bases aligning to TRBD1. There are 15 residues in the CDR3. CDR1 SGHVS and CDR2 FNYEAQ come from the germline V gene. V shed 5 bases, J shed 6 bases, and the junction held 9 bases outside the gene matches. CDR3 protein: CASSNEGQGPDTQYF. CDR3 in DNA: TGTGCCAGCAGCAACGAGGGACAGGGCCCCGATACGCAGTATTTT.

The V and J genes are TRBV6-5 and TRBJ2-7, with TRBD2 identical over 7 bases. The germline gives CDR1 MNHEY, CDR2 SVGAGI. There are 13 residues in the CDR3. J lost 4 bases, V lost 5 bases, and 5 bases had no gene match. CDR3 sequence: CASSLGLRYEQYF. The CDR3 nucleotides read TGTGCCAGCAGTCTGGGACTAAGATACGAGCAGTACTTC.

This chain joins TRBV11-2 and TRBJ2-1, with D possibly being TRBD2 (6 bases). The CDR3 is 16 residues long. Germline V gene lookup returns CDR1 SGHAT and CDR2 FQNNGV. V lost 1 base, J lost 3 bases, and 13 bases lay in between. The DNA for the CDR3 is TGTGCCAGCAGCTTAGCGAGTAGCGGTTACTACAATGAGCAGTTCTTC. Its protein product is CASSLASSGYYNEQFF.

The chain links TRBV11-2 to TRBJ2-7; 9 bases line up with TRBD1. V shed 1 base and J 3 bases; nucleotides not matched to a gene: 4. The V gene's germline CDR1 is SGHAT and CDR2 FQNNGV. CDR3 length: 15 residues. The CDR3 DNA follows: TGTGCCAGCAGCTTAGTGCCGGACAGGGGCTACGAGCAGTACTTC. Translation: CASSLVPDRGYEQYF.

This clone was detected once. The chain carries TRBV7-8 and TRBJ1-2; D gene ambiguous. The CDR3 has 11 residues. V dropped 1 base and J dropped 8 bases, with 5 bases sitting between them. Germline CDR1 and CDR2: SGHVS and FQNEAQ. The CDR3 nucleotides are TGTGCCAGCAGCTTAGAGGCCGGCTACACCTTC. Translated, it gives CASSLEAGYTF.

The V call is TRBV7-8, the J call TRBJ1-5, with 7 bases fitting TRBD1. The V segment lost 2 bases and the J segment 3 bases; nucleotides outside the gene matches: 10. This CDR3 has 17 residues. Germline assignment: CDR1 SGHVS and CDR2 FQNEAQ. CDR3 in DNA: TGTGCCAGCAGCTTATTTGAGACAGGGTTGAACAATCAGCCCCAGCATTTT. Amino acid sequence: CASSLFETGLNNQPQHF.

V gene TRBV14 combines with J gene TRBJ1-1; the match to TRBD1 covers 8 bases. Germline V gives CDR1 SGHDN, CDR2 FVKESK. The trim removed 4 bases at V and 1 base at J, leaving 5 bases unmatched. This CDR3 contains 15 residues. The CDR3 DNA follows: TGTGCCAGCAGCCGTTTAACAGGGGGGAACACTGAAGCTTTCTTT. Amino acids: CASSRLTGGNTEAFF.

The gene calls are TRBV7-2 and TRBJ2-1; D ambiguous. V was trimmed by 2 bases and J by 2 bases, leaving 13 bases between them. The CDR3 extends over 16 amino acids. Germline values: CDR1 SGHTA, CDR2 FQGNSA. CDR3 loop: CASSLYSSSTYNEQFF. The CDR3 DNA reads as TGTGCCAGCAGCTTATATTCCAGCTCGACCTACAATGAGCAGTTCTTC.

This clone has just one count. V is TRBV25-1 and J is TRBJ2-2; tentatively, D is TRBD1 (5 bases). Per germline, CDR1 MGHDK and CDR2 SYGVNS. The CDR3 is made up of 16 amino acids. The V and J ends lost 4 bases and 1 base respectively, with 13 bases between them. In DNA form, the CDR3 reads TGTGCCAGCAGTGTGGGGCTTAATCTGAACACCGGGGAGCTGTTTTTT. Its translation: CASSVGLNLNTGELFF.

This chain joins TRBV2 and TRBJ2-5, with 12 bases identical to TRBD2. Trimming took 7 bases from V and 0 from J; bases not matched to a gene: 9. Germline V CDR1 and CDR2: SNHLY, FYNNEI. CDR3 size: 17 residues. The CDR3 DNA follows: TGTGCCAGCAAAAAAGGCCTAGCGGGAGGGTACCAAGAGACCCAGTACTTC. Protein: CASKKGLAGGYQETQYF. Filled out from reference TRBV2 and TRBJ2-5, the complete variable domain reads EPEVTQTPSHQVTQMGQEVILRCVPISNHLYFYWYRQILGQKVEFLVSFYNNEISEKSEIFDDQFSVERPDGSNFTLKIRSTKLEDSAMYFCASKKGLAGGYQETQYFGPGTRLLVL.

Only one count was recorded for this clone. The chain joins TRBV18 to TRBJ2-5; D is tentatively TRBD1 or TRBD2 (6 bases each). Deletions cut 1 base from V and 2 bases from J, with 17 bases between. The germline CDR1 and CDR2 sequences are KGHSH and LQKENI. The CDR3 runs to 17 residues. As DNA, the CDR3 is TGTGCCAGCTCACCACTGCCCTTGGGGGGCTGGCAAGAGACCCAGTACTTC. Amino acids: CASSPLPLGGWQETQYF.

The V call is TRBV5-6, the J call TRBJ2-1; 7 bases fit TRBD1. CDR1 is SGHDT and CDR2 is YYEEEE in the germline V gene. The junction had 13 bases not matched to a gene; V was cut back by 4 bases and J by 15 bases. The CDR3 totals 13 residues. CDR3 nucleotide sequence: TGTGCCAGCAGCAAAAGAAGGGGGACAGATTGGTTCTTC. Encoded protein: CASSKRRGTDWFF.

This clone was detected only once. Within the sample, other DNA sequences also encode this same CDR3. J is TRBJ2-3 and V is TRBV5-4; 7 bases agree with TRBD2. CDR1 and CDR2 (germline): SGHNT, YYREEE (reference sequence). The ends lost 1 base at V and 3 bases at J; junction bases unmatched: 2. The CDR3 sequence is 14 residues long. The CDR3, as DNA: TGTGCCAGCAGCTTGCAGGGAGGGACAGATACGCAGTATTTT. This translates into CASSLQGGTDTQYF.

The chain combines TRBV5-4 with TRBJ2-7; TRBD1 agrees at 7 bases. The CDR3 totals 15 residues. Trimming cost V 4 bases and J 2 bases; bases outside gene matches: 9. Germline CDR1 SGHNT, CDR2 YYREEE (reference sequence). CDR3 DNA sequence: TGTGCCAGCAGCCATAGACAGGGTAACCCCTACGAGCAGTACTTC. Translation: CASSHRQGNPYEQYF.

CDR3 bases: TGTGCCAGCGGTAAAGACCTCGGATCCTACGAGCAGTACTTC. It codes for CASGKDLGSYEQYF. This chain links TRBV9 with TRBJ2-7, with D uncertain. This CDR3 is built from 14 residues. Germline CDR1 is SGDLS and CDR2 is YYNGEE. Trimming shortened V by 7 bases and J by 1 base, and 15 bases separated the two germline ends.

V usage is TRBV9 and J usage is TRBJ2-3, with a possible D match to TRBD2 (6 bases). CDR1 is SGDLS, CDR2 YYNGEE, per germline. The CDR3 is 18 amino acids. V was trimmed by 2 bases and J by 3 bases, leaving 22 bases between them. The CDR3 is CASSVFSPGEARTDTQYF. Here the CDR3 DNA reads TGTGCCAGCAGCGTTTTTAGCCCGGGAGAGGCTAGGACAGATACGCAGTATTTT.

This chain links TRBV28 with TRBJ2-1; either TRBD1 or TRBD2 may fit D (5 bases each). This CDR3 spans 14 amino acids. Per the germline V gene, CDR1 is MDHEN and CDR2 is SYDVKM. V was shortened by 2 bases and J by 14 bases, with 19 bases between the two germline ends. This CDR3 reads CASSLAGRPLGEFF. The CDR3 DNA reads TGTGCCAGCAGTTTAGCGGGCAGGCCGTTGGGGGAGTTCTTC.

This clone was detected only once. CDR3 residues: CASSYLKDRFSYEQYF. For the CDR3, the DNA is TGTGCCAGCAGTTACCTAAAAGACAGGTTCTCCTACGAGCAGTACTTC. J is TRBJ2-7 and V is TRBV6-5, with D perhaps TRBD1 (6 bases). Germline lookup yields CDR1 MNHEY and CDR2 SVGAGI. The V and J ends lost 2 bases and 0 bases respectively, with 14 bases between them. The CDR3 has 16 amino acids.